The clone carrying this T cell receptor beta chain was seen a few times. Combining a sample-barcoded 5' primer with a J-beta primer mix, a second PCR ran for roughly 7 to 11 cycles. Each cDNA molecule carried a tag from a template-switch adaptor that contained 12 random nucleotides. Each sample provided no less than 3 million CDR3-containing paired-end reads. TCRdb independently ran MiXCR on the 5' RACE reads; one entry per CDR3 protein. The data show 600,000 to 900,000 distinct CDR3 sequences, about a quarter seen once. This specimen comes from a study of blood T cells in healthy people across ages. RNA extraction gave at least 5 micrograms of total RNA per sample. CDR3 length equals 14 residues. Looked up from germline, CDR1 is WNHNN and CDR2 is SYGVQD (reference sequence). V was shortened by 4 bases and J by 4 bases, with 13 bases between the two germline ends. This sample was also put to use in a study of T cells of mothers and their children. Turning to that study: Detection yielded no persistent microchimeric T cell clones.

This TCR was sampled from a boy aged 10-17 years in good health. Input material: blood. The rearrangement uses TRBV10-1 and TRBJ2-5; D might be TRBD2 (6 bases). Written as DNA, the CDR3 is TGCGCCAGCAGTGCAGCCGGGGAGGTAGAGACCCAGTACTTC. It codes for CASSAAGEVETQYF.